Presented here are 20 T cell receptor beta chains from one specimen sequenced in a study of PD-1 blockade in mismatch repair-deficient tumors. Clones were sequenced by immunoSEQ multiplex PCR, and TCRdb holds only the in-frame ones, with some missing. The sample has roughly 32,000 clones; roughly 80% are singletons. The sample was PBMCs, taken 6 weeks after starting pembrolizumab. The receptor set was obtained from an adult with mismatch repair-deficient cancer.

CDR3 DNA: TGTGCCAGCAGTGTCTTCGGGGGGTCGGATGAGCAGTTCTTC. It codes for CASSVFGGSDEQFF. The V gene is TRBV2, the J gene TRBJ2-1, with 7 nucleotides matching TRBD2. From germline, CDR1 is SNHLY and CDR2 FYNNEI. J gave up 8 bases and V 4 bases, and 8 bases lay outside the gene matches. The CDR3 is 14 residues long.

The rearrangement uses TRBV5-4 and TRBJ2-3; 12 bases align to TRBD2. Trimming took 3 bases from V and 4 from J; bases not matched to a gene: 9. CDR3 size: 17 residues. CDR1 and CDR2 from the germline V gene are SGHNT and YYREEE (reference sequence). CDR3 DNA: TGTGCCAGCAGCTCCCTAGCGGGAGGGCTGGGTGCAGATACGCAGTATTTT. Protein sequence: CASSSLAGGLGADTQYF.

The chain couples TRBV18 to TRBJ1-1; D remains unclear. The V gene's germline CDR1 is KGHSH and CDR2 LQKENI. The germline V and J ends were trimmed by 3 bases and 0 bases, with 20 bases remaining between them. The CDR3 contains 18 residues. CDR3 sequence: CASSPLWAHGGLNTEAFF. The CDR3, as DNA: TGTGCCAGCTCACCCCTGTGGGCCCACGGAGGGTTGAACACTGAAGCTTTCTTT. Supplemented by reference TRBV18 and TRBJ1-1, the full variable domain reads NAGVMQNPRHLVRRRGQEARLRCSPMKGHSHVYWYRQLPEEGLKFMVYLQKENIIDESGMPKERFSAEFPKEGPSILRIQQVVRGDSAAYFCASSPLWAHGGLNTEAFFGQGTRLTVV.

V gene TRBV15 combines with J gene TRBJ1-4, with no clear D. Trimming shortened V by 6 bases and J by 4 bases, and 9 bases separated the two germline ends. Germline V gives CDR1 LNHNV, CDR2 YYDKDF (reference sequence). CDR3 size: 13 residues. The CDR3 sequence is CATRVGLNEKLFF. In nucleotides, the CDR3 is TGTGCCACCAGGGTTGGGCTTAATGAAAAACTGTTTTTT.

This clone occurred once. For the CDR3, the DNA is TGTGCCACCAGCAGAGGGGGCGGGACAGGGGATATCACTTCGAATCAGCCCCAGCATTTT. Encoded protein: CATSRGGGTGDITSNQPQHF. The chain employs TRBV15 and TRBJ1-5; 10 bases are shared with TRBD1. Unmatched junction bases numbered 16, after V lost 1 base and J lost 4 bases. Germline-derived CDR1 and CDR2 are LNHNV and YYDKDF (reference sequence). There are 20 residues in the CDR3.

This chain links TRBV5-8 with TRBJ2-3; TRBD2 aligns across 7 bases. The CDR3 runs 13 residues. Germline CDR1 and CDR2: SGHTS and YDEGEE. V shed 9 bases, J shed 2 bases, and the junction held 6 bases outside the gene matches. The CDR3 DNA is TGTGCCACCTTCCGACTAGCCACAGATACGCAGTATTTT. Its translation: CATFRLATDTQYF.

The V call is TRBV27, the J call TRBJ2-1, with 11 bases lining up with TRBD1. CDR3 length: 15 residues. From germline, CDR1 is MNHEY and CDR2 SMNVEV (reference sequence). V lost 5 bases, J lost 7 bases, and 7 bases stayed unmatched. DNA for the CDR3: TGTGCCAGCAGTCCGGACAGGGGGCTTCGGAATGAGCAGTTCTTC. This codes for CASSPDRGLRNEQFF.

The V and J genes are TRBV9 and TRBJ2-1; 10 bases are a match to TRBD2. The V segment lost 1 base and the J segment 4 bases; nucleotides outside the gene matches: 5. The CDR3 is 16 amino acids. The germline gives CDR1 SGDLS, CDR2 YYNGEE. DNA for the CDR3: TGTGCCAGCAGCGTATTAGCGGGAGGAATTTACAATGAGCAGTTCTTC. Protein product: CASSVLAGGIYNEQFF.

This chain connects TRBV19 to TRBJ2-3; D possibly corresponds to TRBD2 (7 bases). Germline V gives CDR1 LNHDA, CDR2 SQIVND (reference sequence). The CDR3 consists of 15 residues. Trimming stripped 4 bases from V and 2 bases from J, with 13 bases between. The CDR3 sequence is CASSRGGAPTDTQYF. CDR3 nucleotides: TGTGCCAGTAGTAGGGGGGGCGCCCCCACAGATACGCAGTATTTT.

There are a few counts of this clone. The CDR3 DNA reads TGCGCCAGCAGCGTGGACGGGAACACTGAAGCTTTCTTT. It is translated as CASSVDGNTEAFF. The chain combines TRBV5-1 with TRBJ1-1; D is unresolved. V was clipped by 4 bases and J by 1 base, with 8 bases between them. The CDR3 runs 13 residues. The V gene's germline CDR1 is SGHRS and CDR2 YFSETQ.

J is TRBJ2-1 and V is TRBV15, with TRBD2 matching 7 bases. The ends lost 3 bases at V and 10 bases at J; junction bases unmatched: 15. In germline, CDR1 is LNHNV, CDR2 YYDKDF (reference sequence). This CDR3 has 16 amino acids. As DNA, the CDR3 is TGTGCCACCAGCAGGGAGCGGGCGGGAGCTACGGAGGAGCAGTTCTTC. It codes for CATSRERAGATEEQFF.

The V call is TRBV6-5, the J call TRBJ1-1, with D unclear. Germline-derived CDR1 and CDR2 are MNHEY and SVGAGI. The V end was cut by 6 bases, the J end by 1 base, with 3 bases between. The CDR3 has 11 residues. CDR3 sequence reads: CASSGNTEAFF. The CDR3 DNA is TGTGCCAGCAGCGGGAACACTGAAGCTTTCTTT.

V is TRBV9 and J is TRBJ2-3, with 12 bases aligning to TRBD2. Trimming removed 4 bases from V and 5 bases from J; junction bases left unmatched: 5. Germline CDR1 and CDR2: SGDLS and YYNGEE. The CDR3 is 15 amino acids. DNA of the CDR3: TGTGCCAGCAGCCAACAGACTAGCGGGAGAGATACGCAGTATTTT. This encodes CASSQQTSGRDTQYF. Variable domain in full (rest from reference TRBV9 and TRBJ2-3): DSGVTQTPKHLITATGQRVTLRCSPRSGDLSVYWYQQSLDQGLQFLIQYYNGEERAKGNILERFSAQQFPDLHSELNLSSLELGDSALYFCASSQQTSGRDTQYFGPGTRLTVL.

The J gene is TRBJ1-4, the V gene TRBV29-1; possibly TRBD1 for D (5 bases). V was pared by 4 bases and J by 3 bases, with 9 bases between. The germline V gene encodes CDR1 SQVTM and CDR2 ANQGSEA. The CDR3 contains 13 residues. CDR3 DNA: TGCAGCGTTGGCTGGGGGGCTAATGAAAAACTGTTTTTT. Protein: CSVGWGANEKLFF.

The chain recombines TRBV5-4 with TRBJ2-3; D remains unclear. V was clipped by 0 bases and J by 6 bases, with 5 bases between them. CDR1 and CDR2 (germline): SGHNT, YYREEE (reference sequence). This CDR3 has 12 residues. CDR3 region: CASSLARDTQYF. The CDR3 coding sequence is TGTGCCAGCAGCTTGGCTCGGGATACGCAGTATTTT.

V and J are TRBV28 and TRBJ1-1; TRBD1 matches at 8 bases. The CDR3 contains 16 residues. CDR1 MDHEN and CDR2 SYDVKM come from the germline V gene. V lost 8 bases, J lost 4 bases, and 15 bases stayed unmatched. CDR3 nucleotides: TGTGCCAGCCCCCCTTCGGGGCCCGGGACAGGCACTGAAGCTTTCTTT. Translation gives CASPPSGPGTGTEAFF. Variable domain in full (rest from reference TRBV28 and TRBJ1-1): DVKVTQSSRYLVKRTGEKVFLECVQDMDHENMFWYRQDPGLGLRLIYFSYDVKMKEKGDIPEGYSVSREKKERFSLILESASTNQTSMYLCASPPSGPGTGTEAFFGQGTRLTVV.

The rearrangement uses TRBV4-1 and TRBJ2-2, with 9 bases that match TRBD2. This CDR3 contains 16 residues. Germline CDR1 reads MGHRA; CDR2 reads YSYEKL. After removal of 7 bases from V and 5 bases from J, the junction contained 11 bases not matched to a gene. In DNA, the CDR3 is TGCGCCAGCACCGTGATGGCGGGAGGGGTTACCGGGGAGCTGTTTTTT. Translated: CASTVMAGGVTGELFF.

This clone was counted a few times. The chain recombines TRBV2 with TRBJ2-7; D unresolved. CDR1 is SNHLY, CDR2 FYNNEI, per germline. CDR3 length equals 12 residues. Deletions cut 6 bases from V and 3 bases from J, with 9 bases between. CDR3 sequence reads: CASSPQVYEQYF. CDR3 nucleotides: TGTGCCAGCAGCCCTCAGGTCTACGAGCAGTACTTC.

This sequence joins TRBV2 and TRBJ1-5, with 7 bases identical to TRBD1. Germline V gene data show CDR1 as SNHLY and CDR2 as FYNNEI. The CDR3 is 14 amino acids. V was pared by 5 bases and J by 9 bases, with 10 bases of the junction left unmatched. CDR3 loop: CASSPDRAVGPQHF. The DNA for the CDR3 is TGTGCCAGCAGTCCCGACAGGGCGGTAGGGCCCCAGCATTTT.

A remark on this clone: One end of the junction does not line up with germline, which may come from a read error. J is TRBJ1-5 and V is TRBV12-5; no clear D. CDR1 and CDR2 (germline): LGHNT, FRNRAP. This CDR3 comprises 15 residues. This CDR3 reads CASGLGVAGNQPQHF. CDR3 bases: TGTGCTAGTGGCTTGGGTGTCGCAGGTAATCAGCCCCAGCATTTT.